The 5 T cell receptor beta chains listed next were all sequenced from one sample in a study of blood T cell repertoires in COVID-19. Generated by immunoSEQ multiplex PCR, the TCRdb table keeps only in-frame clones and is missing some. The table lists some 150,000 clones, around 84% of them singletons, with roughly 6.8% in the top ten. Sequencing was done on a sample of peripheral blood. The receptor source for this set is a woman aged 50 to 60 in a cohort sampled during active or convalescent COVID-19.

The rearrangement joins TRBV27 to TRBJ2-7; 7 bases are a match to TRBD1. CDR3 length: 14 residues. Germline CDR1 MNHEY, CDR2 SMNVEV (reference sequence). The V gene end was trimmed by 6 bases and the J gene end by 5 bases; junction bases not matched to a gene: 10. CDR3 DNA sequence: TGTGCCAGCAGAAGACAGGGTTTCGAGCACGAGCAGTACTTC. This sequence encodes CASRRQGFEHEQYF.

The chain uses TRBV18 and TRBJ1-2; 8 nucleotides match TRBD1. The CDR3 is 15 residues long. V gave up 3 bases and J gave up 5 bases; unmatched junction bases: 8. CDR1 is KGHSH, CDR2 LQKENI, per germline. Here the CDR3 reads CASSPEGRQGYGYTF. The CDR3 nucleotides read TGTGCCAGCTCACCGGAGGGGCGACAGGGGTATGGCTACACCTTC.

V and J are TRBV4-1 and TRBJ2-5; 8 nucleotides align to TRBD2. This CDR3 is 18 amino acids long. CDR1 is MGHRA and CDR2 is YSYEKL in the germline V gene. The ends lost 1 base at V and 7 bases at J; junction bases unmatched: 17. CDR3 sequence: CASSQGPGVSGVGGTQYF. The DNA for the CDR3 is TGCGCCAGCAGCCAAGGGCCTGGGGTTAGCGGGGTTGGTGGGACCCAGTACTTC.

This chain joins TRBV19 and TRBJ1-5, with 7 bases aligning to TRBD1. CDR3 size: 13 residues. V lost 4 bases, J lost 5 bases, and 2 bases stayed unmatched. Germline assignment: CDR1 LNHDA and CDR2 SQIVND (reference sequence). For the CDR3, the DNA is TGTGCCAGTAGTAGGGACAGCTATCAGCCCCAGCATTTT. This sequence encodes CASSRDSYQPQHF.

CDR3 sequence: CASSFTSSSYNEQFF. In DNA, the CDR3 is TGTGCCAGCAGTTTTACCTCTAGCTCCTACAATGAGCAGTTCTTC. V and J are TRBV27 and TRBJ2-1; no firm D call. The CDR3 length is 15 residues. V was trimmed by 3 bases and J by 0 bases, leaving 9 bases between them. The germline gives CDR1 MNHEY, CDR2 SMNVEV (reference sequence).